This T cell receptor beta chain is drawn from a study of vaccination and CD4 T cells after COVID-19. This clonotype came up a few times. What it recognizes is unknown. Cultured CD4+ T cell DNA was sequenced using the Oncomine TCR Beta short-read assay. TCRdb recomputed calls from the PCR reads with MiXCR, one row per CDR3 protein. This repertoire shows thousands of distinct CDR3 sequences, about 30% found once; its top ten account for 33%. Indicated treatment: roughly nine-day PBMC culture with coronavirus spike peptide pools or control peptides (ViraFEST assay). According to the study, CD4+ T cells from the unexposed donor were gathered ahead of the COVID-19 pandemic (2011-2018). Antigen-specific T cells were expanded with peptide pools by ViraFEST, and TCRs were then sequenced. Days 3 and 7 were when half the medium was replaced with fresh IL-2 medium. This receptor was obtained from a human donor in good health. Sequencing was carried out using CD4+ T cells from blood, cultured in vitro.

The CDR3 protein is CSARDLGLAGETQYF. The CDR3 region has the DNA TGCAGTGCTAGAGATCTAGGACTAGCGGGAGAGACCCAGTACTTC. This chain joins TRBV20-1 and TRBJ2-5, with 11 nucleotides matching TRBD2. Germline V gene sequence: CDR1 DFQATT, CDR2 SNEGSKA (reference sequence). The CDR3 sequence is 15 residues long. Trimming took 0 bases from V and 4 from J; bases not matched to a gene: 4.